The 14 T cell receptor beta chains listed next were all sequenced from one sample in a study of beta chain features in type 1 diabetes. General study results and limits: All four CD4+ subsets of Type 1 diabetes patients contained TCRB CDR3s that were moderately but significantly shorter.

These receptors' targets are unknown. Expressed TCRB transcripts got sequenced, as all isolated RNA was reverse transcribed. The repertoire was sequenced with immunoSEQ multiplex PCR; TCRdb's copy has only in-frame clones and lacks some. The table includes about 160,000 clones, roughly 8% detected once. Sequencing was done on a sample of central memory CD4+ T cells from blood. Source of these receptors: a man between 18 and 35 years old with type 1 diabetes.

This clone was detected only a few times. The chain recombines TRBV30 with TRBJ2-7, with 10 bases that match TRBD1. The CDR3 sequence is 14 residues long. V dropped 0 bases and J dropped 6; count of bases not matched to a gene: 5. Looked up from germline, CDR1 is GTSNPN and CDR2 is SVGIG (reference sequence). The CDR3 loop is CAWSVGTGAREQYF. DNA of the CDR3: TGTGCCTGGAGTGTAGGGACAGGGGCTCGCGAGCAGTACTTC.

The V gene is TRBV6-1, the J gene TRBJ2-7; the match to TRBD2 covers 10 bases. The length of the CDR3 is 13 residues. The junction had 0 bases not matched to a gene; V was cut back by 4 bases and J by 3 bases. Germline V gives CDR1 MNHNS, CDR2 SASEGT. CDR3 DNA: TGTGCCAGCAGTGGACTAGCGGGCTACGAGCAGTACTTC. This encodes CASSGLAGYEQYF.

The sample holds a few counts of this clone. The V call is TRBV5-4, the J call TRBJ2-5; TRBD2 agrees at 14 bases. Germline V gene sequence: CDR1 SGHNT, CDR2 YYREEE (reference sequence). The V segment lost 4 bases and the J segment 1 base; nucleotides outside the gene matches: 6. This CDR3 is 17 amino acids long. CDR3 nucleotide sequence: TGTGCCAGCAGCCCAGGACTAGCGGGGGGCCTCCAAGAGACCCAGTACTTC. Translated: CASSPGLAGGLQETQYF.

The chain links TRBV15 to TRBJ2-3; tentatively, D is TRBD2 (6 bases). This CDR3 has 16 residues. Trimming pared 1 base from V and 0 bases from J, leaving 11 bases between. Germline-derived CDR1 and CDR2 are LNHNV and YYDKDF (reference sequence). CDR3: CATSRGDFSSTDTQYF. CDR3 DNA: TGTGCCACCAGCAGAGGGGACTTTTCTAGCACAGATACGCAGTATTTT.

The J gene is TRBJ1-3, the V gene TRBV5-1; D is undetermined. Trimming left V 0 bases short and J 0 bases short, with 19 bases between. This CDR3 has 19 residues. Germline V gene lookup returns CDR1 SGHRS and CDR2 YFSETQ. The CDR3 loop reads CASSLGSIQSGLSGNTIYF. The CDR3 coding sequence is TGCGCCAGCAGCTTGGGGTCCATACAGAGCGGACTCTCTGGAAACACCATATATTTT.

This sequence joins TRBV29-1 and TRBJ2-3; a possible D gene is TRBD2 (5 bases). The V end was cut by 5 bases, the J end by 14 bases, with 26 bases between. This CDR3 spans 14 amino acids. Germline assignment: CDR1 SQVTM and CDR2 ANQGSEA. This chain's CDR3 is CSVFPGRLDGIGYF. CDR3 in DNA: TGCAGCGTTTTCCCCGGCCGCCTGGACGGGATTGGGTATTTT.

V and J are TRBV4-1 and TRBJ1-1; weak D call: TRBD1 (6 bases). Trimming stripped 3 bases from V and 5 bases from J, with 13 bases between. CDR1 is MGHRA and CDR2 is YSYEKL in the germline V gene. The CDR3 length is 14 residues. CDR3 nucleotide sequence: TGCGCCAGCAGCCAGTTCAACAGGGTGACTGAAGCTTTCTTT. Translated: CASSQFNRVTEAFF.

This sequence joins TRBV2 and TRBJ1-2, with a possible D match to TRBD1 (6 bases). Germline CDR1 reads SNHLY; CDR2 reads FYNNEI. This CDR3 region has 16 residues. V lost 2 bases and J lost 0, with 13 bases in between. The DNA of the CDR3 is TGTGCCAGCAGTGAAACACCAGGGGCCCCTAACTATGGCTACACCTTC. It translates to CASSETPGAPNYGYTF.

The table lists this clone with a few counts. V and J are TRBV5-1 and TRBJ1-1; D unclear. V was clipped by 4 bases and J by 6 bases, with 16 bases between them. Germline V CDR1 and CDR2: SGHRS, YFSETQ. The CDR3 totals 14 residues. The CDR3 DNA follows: TGCGCCAGCAGCCCGGCAGCGTATAGCGCTGAAGCTTTCTTT. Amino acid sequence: CASSPAAYSAEAFF.

The CDR3 nucleotides are TGTGCCAGCAGCCCCGGAGCGACAGGCGCCGGGGACGAGCAGTACTTC. Protein: CASSPGATGAGDEQYF. The chain employs TRBV11-3 and TRBJ2-7; perhaps TRBD1 as D (6 bases). The V and J ends lost 5 bases and 5 bases respectively, with 22 bases between them. CDR3 size: 16 residues. Germline V gene lookup returns CDR1 SGHNT and CDR2 YENEEA.

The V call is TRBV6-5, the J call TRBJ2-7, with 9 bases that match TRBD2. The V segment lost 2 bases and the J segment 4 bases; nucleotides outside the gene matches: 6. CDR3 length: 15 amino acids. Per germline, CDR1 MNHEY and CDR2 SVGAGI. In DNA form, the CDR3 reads TGTGCCAGCAGTTACGACGCGGGAGGGCCTTACGAGCAGTACTTC. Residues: CASSYDAGGPYEQYF.

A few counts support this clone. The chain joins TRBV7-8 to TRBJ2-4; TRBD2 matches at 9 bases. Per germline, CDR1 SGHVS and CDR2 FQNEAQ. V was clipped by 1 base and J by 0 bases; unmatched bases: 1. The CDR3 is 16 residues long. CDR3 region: CASSLGLAVAKNIQYF. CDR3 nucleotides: TGTGCCAGCAGCTTAGGACTAGCGGTAGCCAAAAACATTCAGTACTTC.

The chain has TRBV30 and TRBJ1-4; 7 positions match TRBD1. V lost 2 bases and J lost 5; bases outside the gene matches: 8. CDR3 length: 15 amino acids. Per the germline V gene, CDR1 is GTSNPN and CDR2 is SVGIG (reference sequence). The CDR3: CAWSPGTVLNEKLFF. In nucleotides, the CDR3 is TGTGCCTGGAGTCCCGGGACAGTGCTAAATGAAAAACTGTTTTTT. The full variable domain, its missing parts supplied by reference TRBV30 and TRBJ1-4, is SQTIHQWPATLVQPVGSPLSLECTVEGTSNPNLYWYRQAAGRGLQLLFYSVGIGQISSEVPQNLSASRPQDRQFILSSKKLLLSDSGFYLCAWSPGTVLNEKLFFGSGTQLSVL.

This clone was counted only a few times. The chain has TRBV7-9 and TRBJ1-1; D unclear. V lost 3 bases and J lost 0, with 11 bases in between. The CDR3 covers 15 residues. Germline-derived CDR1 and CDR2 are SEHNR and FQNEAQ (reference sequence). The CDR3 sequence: CASSFLSGLNTEAFF. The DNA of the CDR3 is TGTGCCAGCAGCTTCCTATCCGGGTTGAACACTGAAGCTTTCTTT.